This T cell receptor beta chain was sequenced for a study of molecular identifiers for immune sequencing clone quantification (dated by TCRdb to the late 2010s). About the investigation overall: For a replicate experiment, RNA from roughly 18,000 or 92,000 naive CD8 T cells was divided into five aliquots, and four of the five aliquots were sequenced. The study was a methods study using CD8 T cells to benchmark molecular-identifier clustering-based TCR repertoire sequencing (MIDCIRS) and TCR RNA copy counting.

Libraries of naive CD8 T cells were generated from roughly 21,000 to 960,000 sorted cells, with 10%, 30% or 50% of the purified RNA used. Naive CD8 T cells, defined as CD8+CD4-CCR7+CD45RA+, were FACS-sorted into RLT Plus buffer on a BD FACSAria II. Roughly nine TCR copies' worth of Jurkat RNA were spiked into roughly 20,000-1,000,000 naive CD8 T cell samples to test detection sensitivity. CD8 T cells were enriched with RosetteSep CD8+ T Cell Enrichment Cocktail and Ficoll-Paque, followed by ACK red cell lysis. Receptor amplification or capture employed PCR. Sequenced on a NextSeq 500. Bulk TCR libraries were prepared as previously described, using TCR primers listed in Table S5. The Qiagen AllPrep DNA/RNA kit was used to purify total RNA. Reads from multiple sequencing runs of the same library were pooled before analysis. Per the source publication's procedure: Reads were retained only if the reads had an exact TCR constant sequence, and the retained reads were trimmed to 150 nt and grouped according to their 12-nt molecular barcodes. Reads in each barcode group were sub-clustered using a 15% Levenshtein threshold, and a quality-weighted consensus sequence was built for each RNA molecule. Non-functional sequences were excluded, and lower-count sequences lying one edit away from another sequence were also excluded. Barcode sub-clusters with fewer than 20% of the maximum read count were removed, based on fitting two negative binomial distributions. TCRdb cleaned the public reads at Q25 with fastp, built clones with MiXCR and kept in-frame beta chains. Every entry covers one CDR3 protein and lists the most common genes and DNA from its rows. It is TCRdb's table, rather than the study itself, that gives the V and J calls and clone size. Present in this sample are approximately 680,000 distinct CDR3 sequences, over 25% of which were seen just once. About 0.78% of the sample goes to the ten largest clones.

Study-wide conclusions, independent of this receptor: Modeling indicated 2.5 to 3 TCR RNA copies recovered per cell, compared with about ten by digital PCR, which implies a capture efficiency of approximately 30%. When barcode sub-clustering was not used, chimeric consensus sequences inflated TCR diversity, with chimeras reaching as high as 47%. Highly expanded clone sizes could be underestimated because identical TCR molecules may share a barcode. Spiked-in Jurkat TCR RNA (approximately 9 copies' worth), which is not part of the donor repertoire, was contained in the naive libraries. Spiked-in Jurkat TCR RNA equal to a single cell's worth was reported to be detectable even within one million naive CD8 T cells. Clones above 20 RNA copies held over 99% of molecules in CMV-specific effector cells but under 1% in naive cells.

CDR1 SNHLY and CDR2 FYNNEI were looked up in the germline V gene. The CDR3 has 13 amino acids, counting the end cysteine and phenylalanine. The read is trimmed to its CDR3 DNA, 39 bases read in frame from base 1. Compared with germline, V lacks 8 bases and J lacks 4 bases; bases without a gene match: 8. About this clonotype: Its antigen is still unknown. No base-level quality is on record; no much larger clone is a single base apart.

The sample comprised naive CD8+ T cells from blood, with Jurkat cell RNA spiked in. Taken with the paper, the label for cell subset or site translates to: FACS-sorted CD8+CD4-CCR7+CD45RA+ naive T cells. The chain joins TRBV2 to TRBJ2-7, and TRBD1 matches 7 of the central bases. The TCR originated in a human donor in good health. Some libraries in this study had Jurkat cell RNA spiked in. The CDR3 here reads CASLDDRAYEQYF. The bases are TGTGCCAGCCTGGACGACAGGGCGTACGAGCAGTACTTC.